Described below is a single T cell receptor (beta chain) sequence and its context. Its antigen is undetermined. Other DNA sequences in this sample translate to the same CDR3. CDR1 and CDR2 (germline): SGHAT, FQNNGV. This CDR3 has 12 amino acids. V lost 3 bases, J lost 3 bases, and 6 bases lay in between. These data belong to a study of shared clonotypes between healthy human individuals. General study results and limits: Unshared clonotypes carried lower generation probabilities than those common to all four donors.

Naivety among CD8 cells was defined by CD45RO negativity and positive CCR7 selection, thereby excluding terminally differentiated effector memory CD45RA+ cells. Investigators spread the genomic DNA of each subset evenly over several immunoSEQ plates. Generated by immunoSEQ multiplex PCR, the TCRdb table keeps only in-frame clones and is missing some. The data show around 2,000,000 clones, approximately 94% seen once. Sequencing was done on a sample of naive CD8+ T cells sorted from blood. This TCR derives from a man between 18 and 35 years old in good health. This chain uses TRBV11-2 with TRBJ2-7; D gene unclear. CDR3 nucleotides: TGTGCCAGCAGCTTGGATATCTACGAGCAGTACTTC. Translating it yields CASSLDIYEQYF.